The 29 T cell receptor beta chains below were found in one sample sequenced in a study of blood T cells in healthy people across ages. The use of a sample-barcoded 5' primer and a J-beta primer mix characterized a second PCR of 7 to 11 cycles. MiXCR was run by TCRdb on the 5' RACE reads, yielding one entry per CDR3 protein. The sample carries about 840,000 distinct CDR3 sequences, 25% to 35% recorded once. These data are also associated with another study on T cells of mothers and their children.

The sequenced sample was blood. The receptors derive from a woman aged 40 to 50 in good health.

The genes are TRBV28 and TRBJ2-1; possible D gene TRBD2, 6 bases. V was pared by 6 bases and J by 4 bases, with 19 bases between. This CDR3 spans 16 amino acids. CDR1 and CDR2 (germline): MDHEN, SYDVKM. The CDR3 sequence is CASSPNGKGGYNEQFF. The DNA for the CDR3 is TGTGCCAGCAGCCCAAACGGGAAAGGAGGGTACAATGAGCAGTTCTTC.

The chain employs TRBV20-1 and TRBJ2-7; D might be TRBD2 (5 bases). This CDR3 contains 11 residues. Germline V gene data show CDR1 as DFQATT and CDR2 as SNEGSKA (reference sequence). V lost 3 bases and J lost 5, with 8 bases in between. The CDR3 coding sequence is TGCAGTGCTAGCTCCGGGGACGAGCAGTACTTC. Amino acids: CSASSGDEQYF.

J is TRBJ2-7 and V is TRBV6-5; 10 bases are shared with TRBD1. The CDR3 is 18 amino acids. Per the germline V gene, CDR1 is MNHEY and CDR2 is SVGAGI. Germline trimming cut 2 bases from V and 4 bases from J; bases unmatched to any gene: 14. The chain's CDR3 is CASSYGPTGQGRAYEQYF. As DNA, the CDR3 is TGTGCCAGCAGTTACGGACCCACGGGACAGGGGCGTGCGTACGAGCAGTACTTC.

CDR3 sequence (DNA): TGCAGTGCCGGGGGGCTAATGAACACTGAAGCTTTCTTT. It yields the protein CSAGGLMNTEAFF. The chain joins TRBV20-1 to TRBJ1-1, with D possibly matching TRBD1 (6 bases). CDR1 DFQATT and CDR2 SNEGSKA come from the germline V gene (reference sequence). There are 13 residues in the CDR3. Trimming cost V 6 bases and J 0 bases, with 11 bases left between them.

In the case of this clonotype: One end of the junction does not line up with germline, which may come from a read error. The chain combines TRBV28 with TRBJ1-2; D not certain. The CDR3 has 12 residues. The germline V gene has CDR1 MDHEN and CDR2 SYDVKM. Written as DNA, the CDR3 is TGTGCCAGCAGTCCATCTGAGTATGGCCACACCTTC. Translation gives CASSPSEYGHTF.

The sample holds many counts of this clonotype. DNA of the CDR3: TGTGCCAGCAGCTCCCGGGACAGTCATTCCTACGAGCAGTACTTC. Protein sequence: CASSSRDSHSYEQYF. This chain joins TRBV7-9 and TRBJ2-7; 7 bases line up with TRBD1. Trimming took 4 bases from V and 1 from J; bases not matched to a gene: 7. The CDR3 length is 15 residues. Per germline, CDR1 SEHNR and CDR2 FQNEAQ (reference sequence).

As for this clonotype: This sequence may be a read error, since a much larger clone differs from it by one base. V usage is TRBV4-3 and J usage is TRBJ1-5; D unclear. Trimming shortened V by 1 base and J by 3 bases, and 10 bases separated the two germline ends. The CDR3 has 15 amino acids. Per germline, CDR1 LGHNA and CDR2 YSLEER. DNA for the CDR3: TGCGCCAGCAGCCAAGCTGGCGGGCTCAATCAGCCCCAGCATTTT. It yields the protein CASSQAGGLNQPQHF.

This clonotype came up many times. CDR3 protein: CASSVETGRDEQFF. The DNA of the CDR3 is TGTGCCAGCAGCGTAGAGACAGGGAGGGACGAGCAGTTCTTC. V and J are TRBV9 and TRBJ2-1, with D possibly called TRBD1 or TRBD2 (7 bases each). V was pared by 0 bases and J by 10 bases, with 14 bases between. The CDR3 contains 14 residues. In germline, CDR1 is SGDLS, CDR2 YYNGEE.

For this clonotype: This may arise from a read error, as a much more abundant clone is one base away. This chain's CDR3 is CASCLSYNSLLHF. The CDR3 nucleotides read TGTGCCAGTTGCCTGTCCTATAATTCACTCCTCCACTTT. The V and J genes are TRBV27 and TRBJ1-6, with D unclear. This CDR3 has 13 residues. From germline, CDR1 is MNHEY and CDR2 SMNVEV (reference sequence).

This chain connects TRBV30 to TRBJ1-6; D remains unclear. V gave up 1 base and J gave up 8 bases, with 6 bases separating them. This CDR3 has 12 residues. CDR1 and CDR2 from the germline V gene are GTSNPN and SVGIG (reference sequence). The CDR3 region has the DNA TGTGCCTGGAGTGCAGCGTATTCACCCCTCCACTTT. Translation gives CAWSAAYSPLHF. The full variable domain, its missing parts supplied by reference TRBV30 and TRBJ1-6, is SQTIHQWPATLVQPVGSPLSLECTVEGTSNPNLYWYRQAAGRGLQLLFYSVGIGQISSEVPQNLSASRPQDRQFILSSKKLLLSDSGFYLCAWSAAYSPLHFGNGTRLTVT.

This rearrangement joins TRBV7-9 to TRBJ1-1; no firm D call. V was cut by 8 bases and J by 6 bases, with 19 bases left in between. The CDR3 is made up of 14 amino acids. CDR1 is SEHNR, CDR2 FQNEAQ, per germline (reference sequence). Here the CDR3 reads CASGSQQPGAEAFF. The CDR3 nucleotides read TGTGCCAGCGGCTCGCAACAACCGGGCGCTGAAGCTTTCTTT.

This clonotype was detected only a few times. A read error may explain this, as a much larger clone is one base away. The V and J genes are TRBV5-1 and TRBJ2-5; 10 bases match TRBD2. Per the germline V gene, CDR1 is SGHRS and CDR2 is YFSETQ. This CDR3 is 16 amino acids long. The CDR3 DNA reads as TGCGTCAGCAGCTTGACTCCAGCGGGGGGGCAAGAGACCCAGTACTTC. It codes for CVSSLTPAGGQETQYF.

This clonotype was observed many times. The J gene is TRBJ2-7, the V gene TRBV12-3 or TRBV12-4, with 7 nucleotides matching TRBD1. V shed 6 bases and J 4 bases; nucleotides not matched to a gene: 6. The length of the CDR3 is 13 residues. CDR3 protein: CASRRQGPYEQYF. The CDR3 DNA reads as TGTGCCAGCAGGCGACAGGGCCCATACGAGCAGTACTTC.

This clonotype was found many times. The rearrangement joins TRBV6-6 to TRBJ2-5, with 7 bases lining up with TRBD1. Germline V CDR1 and CDR2: MNHNY, SVGAGI (reference sequence). The CDR3 runs to 12 residues. J was trimmed by 12 bases and V by 6 bases; bases with no gene match: 10. CDR3 sequence (DNA): TGTGCCAGCAGACCCGGGACAGAAATTAAGTACTTC. Translated: CASRPGTEIKYF.

The chain couples TRBV28 to TRBJ1-5; 8 nucleotides align to TRBD1. V dropped 7 bases and J dropped 0; count of bases not matched to a gene: 2. This CDR3 has 14 amino acids. Germline assignment: CDR1 MDHEN and CDR2 SYDVKM. For the CDR3, the DNA is TGTGCCAGCAAGCAGGGGGCTAGCAATCAGCCCCAGCATTTT. This gives the protein CASKQGASNQPQHF.

This clonotype was detected only a few times. The chain uses TRBV10-3 and TRBJ1-1; possibly TRBD1 for D (5 bases). The CDR3 spans 14 residues. Germline assignment: CDR1 ENHRY and CDR2 SYGVKD. Trimming shortened V by 4 bases and J by 1 base, and 10 bases separated the two germline ends. The CDR3: CAISAIGANTEAFF. The CDR3 DNA follows: TGTGCCATCAGTGCTATAGGGGCGAACACTGAAGCTTTCTTT.

At least ten counts were recorded for this clonotype. The chain carries TRBV12-3 or TRBV12-4 and TRBJ2-1, with 12 positions matching TRBD1. V gave up 5 bases and J gave up 7 bases; unmatched junction bases: 6. The CDR3 consists of 15 residues. CDR3 sequence reads: CASSDGTGGENEQFF. CDR3 DNA sequence: TGTGCCAGCAGTGATGGGACAGGGGGCGAGAATGAGCAGTTCTTC.

This clonotype showed up many times. This sequence joins TRBV28 and TRBJ1-6; no clear D. Trimming removed 8 bases from V and 10 bases from J, with 15 bases in between. CDR1 is MDHEN and CDR2 is SYDVKM in the germline V gene. CDR3 length equals 13 residues. The CDR3 DNA is TGTGCCAGCGAAGAGGGAGGAATATCACCCCTCCACTTT. Translating gives CASEEGGISPLHF.

The chain joins TRBV4-1 to TRBJ2-4; D uncertain. The J call may not be correct, given that the DNA end is closer to TRBJ2-5. CDR1 is MGHRA and CDR2 is YSYEKL in the germline V gene. The CDR3 has 15 amino acids. The CDR3 loop is CASSQGSLDQETQYF. DNA for the CDR3: TGCGCCAGCAGCCAAGGGTCCCTCGATCAAGAGACCCAGTACTTC.

The sample holds a few counts of this clonotype. This sequence joins TRBV12-3 or TRBV12-4 and TRBJ1-5; D might be TRBD1 (6 bases). The CDR3 length is 14 residues. The germline V and J ends were trimmed by 5 bases and 5 bases, with 13 bases remaining between them. In DNA, the CDR3 is TGTGCCAGCAGTCTCGCAGGGGCGGATCAGCCCCAGCATTTT. As protein: CASSLAGADQPQHF.

Only one count was recorded for this clonotype. A much bigger clone sits one base away, suggesting this may be a read error. V gene TRBV12-3 or TRBV12-4 combines with J gene TRBJ1-2; D call uncertain. CDR3 size: 13 residues. With 5 bases removed from V and 7 bases from J, the gap between germline ends came to 14 bases. The CDR3 spells CASSDGTCGGYTF. The CDR3 nucleotides read TGTGCCAGCAGTGACGGCACCTGTGGTGGCTACACCTTC.

J is TRBJ1-1 and V is TRBV7-2; perhaps TRBD1 as D (5 bases). Per germline, CDR1 SGHTA and CDR2 FQGNSA. The CDR3 spans 17 residues. V was trimmed by 5 bases and J by 4 bases, leaving 23 bases between them. The DNA for the CDR3 is TGTGCCAGCAGCGTTCCCGGGACTCTCTTTCTGGGCACTGAAGCTTTCTTT. It specifies CASSVPGTLFLGTEAFF.

The gene calls are TRBV11-3 and TRBJ2-1; D is ambiguous. The CDR3 is 15 residues long. V was trimmed by 4 bases and J by 9 bases, leaving 19 bases between them. Germline V gene sequence: CDR1 SGHNT, CDR2 YENEEA. CDR3 amino acids: CASSSTPSPDGEQFF. In nucleotides, the CDR3 is TGTGCCAGCAGCTCTACCCCGTCCCCGGACGGTGAGCAGTTCTTC.

The chain joins TRBV15 to TRBJ1-3, with D unresolved. V gave up 8 bases and J gave up 0 bases, with 11 bases separating them. The CDR3 length is 14 residues. Looked up from germline, CDR1 is LNHNV and CDR2 is YYDKDF (reference sequence). CDR3 DNA: TGTGCCACCGCCCTCCTATCCTCTGGAAACACCATATATTTT. Protein sequence: CATALLSSGNTIYF.

This clonotype has a count of ten or more. The rearrangement uses TRBV9 and TRBJ2-5; TRBD2 aligns across 7 bases. The CDR3 has 15 amino acids. Germline CDR1 is SGDLS and CDR2 is YYNGEE. Trimming cost V 0 bases and J 0 bases; bases outside gene matches: 2. The CDR3, as DNA: TGTGCCAGCAGCGTAGACGGGGGGTACCAAGAGACCCAGTACTTC. Translation: CASSVDGGYQETQYF.

The chain links TRBV29-1 to TRBJ2-5; D may be TRBD1 (6 bases). The germline gives CDR1 SQVTM, CDR2 ANQGSEA. The CDR3 is 13 amino acids. The germline V and J ends were trimmed by 4 bases and 5 bases, with 14 bases remaining between them. Here the CDR3 DNA reads TGCAGCGTTGCCCGGACAGAGTTGGAGACCCAGTACTTC. Translated, it gives CSVARTELETQYF.

This clonotype was seen at least ten times. V is TRBV20-1 and J is TRBJ2-7; 7 bases align to TRBD2. The CDR3 sequence is 14 residues long. The germline V gene encodes CDR1 DFQATT and CDR2 SNEGSKA (reference sequence). V lost 3 bases, J lost 2 bases, and 7 bases stayed unmatched. The CDR3: CSASPPAGPYEQYF. The CDR3 DNA sequence: TGCAGTGCTAGCCCTCCAGCGGGGCCCTACGAGCAGTACTTC.

Only one count was recorded for this clonotype. The junction departs from germline at one end; a sequencing error may be responsible. The rearrangement joins TRBV20-1 to TRBJ1-5; no definite D call. The CDR3 is 14 residues long. Germline loops: CDR1 DFQATT, CDR2 SNEGSKA (reference sequence). The CDR3, as DNA: TGCAGTGCTAAGCGCGGGCCCGAAAATCGGCCCCAGCATTTT. It is translated as CSAKRGPENRPQHF.

This clonotype was observed a few times. The V and J genes are TRBV7-2 and TRBJ1-1, with TRBD1 as a possible D gene (6 bases). With 7 bases removed from V and 4 bases from J, the gap between germline ends came to 13 bases. The CDR3 sequence is 13 residues long. Germline V gene data show CDR1 as SGHTA and CDR2 as FQGNSA. Here the CDR3 DNA reads TGTGCCAGCACCCAGGGGTTAGGCACTGAAGCTTTCTTT. This gives the protein CASTQGLGTEAFF.